This TCR beta chain was recorded in a study of technical replicates of blood from a handful of donors. Germline-derived CDR1 and CDR2 are SNHLY and FYNNEI. The CDR3 extends over 12 amino acids. Trimming cost V 8 bases and J 1 base, with 9 bases left between them. Clones were read by immunoSEQ multiplex PCR, and TCRdb kept only the in-frame ones, dropping some. The profile shows fewer than 60,000 clones, 90% to 95% of them singletons. The chain combines TRBV2 with TRBJ2-7; tentative D call: TRBD1 (6 bases). The sequenced material came from PBMCs. The sequence came from a human donor in good health. Some clones in this sample may be carry-over from other donors' samples. The CDR3 loop reads CASRDTSYEQYF. The CDR3 bases are TGTGCCAGCCGGGACACTTCCTACGAGCAGTACTTC.